The clone carrying this TCR beta chain came up many times. Germline CDR1 reads DFQATT; CDR2 reads SNEGSKA (reference sequence). V was clipped by 1 base and J by 1 base; unmatched bases: 7. This CDR3 contains 16 residues. Together with a sample-barcoded 5' primer, a J-beta primer mix was included in a second PCR lasting about 6 to 12 cycles. TCRdb reprocessed the 5' RACE reads with MiXCR, giving one entry per CDR3 protein. This table holds approximately 670,000 distinct CDR3 sequences, over 40% found once. The data belong to a study of blood T cells in healthy people across ages. The specimen sequenced was blood. The sequence was obtained from a man older than 75 in good health. This chain joins TRBV20-1 and TRBJ2-7; the match to TRBD2 covers 10 bases. DNA of the CDR3: TGCAGTGCTAGAGTGCTAGCGGGAGCCCATTCCTACGAGCAGTACTTC. Translation gives CSARVLAGAHSYEQYF.